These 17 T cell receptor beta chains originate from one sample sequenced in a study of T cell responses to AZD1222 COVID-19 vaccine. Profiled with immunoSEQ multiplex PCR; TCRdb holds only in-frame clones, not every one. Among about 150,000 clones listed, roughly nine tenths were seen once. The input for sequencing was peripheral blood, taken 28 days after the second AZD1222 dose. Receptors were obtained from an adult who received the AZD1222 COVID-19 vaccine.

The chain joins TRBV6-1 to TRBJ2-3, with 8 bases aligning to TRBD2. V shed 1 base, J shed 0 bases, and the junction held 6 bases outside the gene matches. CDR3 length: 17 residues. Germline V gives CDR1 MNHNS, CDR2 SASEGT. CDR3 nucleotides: TGTGCCAGCAGTGAAGGGTATACTAGCGGAAGCACAGATACGCAGTATTTT. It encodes CASSEGYTSGSTDTQYF.

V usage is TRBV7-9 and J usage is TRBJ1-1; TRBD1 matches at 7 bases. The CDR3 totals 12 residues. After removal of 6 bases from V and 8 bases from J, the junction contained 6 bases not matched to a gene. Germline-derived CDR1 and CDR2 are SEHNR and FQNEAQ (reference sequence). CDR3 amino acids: CASSRQGQEAFF. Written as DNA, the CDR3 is TGTGCCAGCAGTCGACAGGGCCAGGAAGCTTTCTTT.

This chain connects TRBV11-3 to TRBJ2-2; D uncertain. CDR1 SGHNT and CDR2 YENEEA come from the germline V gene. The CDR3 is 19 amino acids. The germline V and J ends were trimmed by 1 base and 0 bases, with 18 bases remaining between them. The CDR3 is CASSLGADTLTPNTGELFF. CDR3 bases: TGTGCCAGCAGCTTAGGGGCAGATACCCTTACTCCGAACACCGGGGAGCTGTTTTTT.

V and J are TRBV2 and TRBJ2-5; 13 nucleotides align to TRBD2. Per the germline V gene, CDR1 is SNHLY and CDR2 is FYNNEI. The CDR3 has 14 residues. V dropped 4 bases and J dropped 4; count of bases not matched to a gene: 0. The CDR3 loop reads CASSGTSGRETQYF. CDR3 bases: TGTGCCAGCAGTGGGACTAGCGGGAGAGAGACCCAGTACTTC.

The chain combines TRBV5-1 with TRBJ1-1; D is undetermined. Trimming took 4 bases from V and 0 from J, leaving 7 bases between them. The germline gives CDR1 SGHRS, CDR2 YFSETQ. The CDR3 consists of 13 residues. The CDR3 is CASSGRVNTEAFF. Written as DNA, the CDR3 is TGCGCCAGCAGCGGGAGGGTGAACACTGAAGCTTTCTTT. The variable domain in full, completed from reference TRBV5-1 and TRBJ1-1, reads KAGVTQTPRYLIKTRGQQVTLSCSPISGHRSVSWYQQTPGQGLQFLFEYFSETQRNKGNFPGRFSGRQFSNSRSEMNVSTLELGDSALYLCASSGRVNTEAFFGQGTRLTVV.

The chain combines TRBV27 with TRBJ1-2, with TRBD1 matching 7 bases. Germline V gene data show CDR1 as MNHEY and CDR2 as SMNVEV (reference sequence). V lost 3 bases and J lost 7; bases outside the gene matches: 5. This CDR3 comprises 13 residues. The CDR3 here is CASSFSGGGGYTF. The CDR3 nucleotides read TGTGCCAGCAGTTTTTCAGGGGGTGGTGGCTACACCTTC.

The CDR3 reads CASSYPDTQYF. In DNA form, the CDR3 reads TGTGCCAGCAGTTACCCGGATACGCAGTATTTT. This rearrangement joins TRBV6-6 to TRBJ2-3; D is unclear. V was pared by 2 bases and J by 6 bases, with 3 bases between. There are 11 residues in the CDR3. Germline V CDR1 and CDR2: MNHNY, SVGAGI (reference sequence).

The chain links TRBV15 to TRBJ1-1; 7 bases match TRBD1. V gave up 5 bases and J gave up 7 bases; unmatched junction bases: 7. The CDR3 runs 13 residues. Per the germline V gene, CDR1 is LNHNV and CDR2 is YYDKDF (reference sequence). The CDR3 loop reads CATSLRQGGEAFF. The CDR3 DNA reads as TGTGCCACCAGCTTAAGACAGGGTGGTGAAGCTTTCTTT.

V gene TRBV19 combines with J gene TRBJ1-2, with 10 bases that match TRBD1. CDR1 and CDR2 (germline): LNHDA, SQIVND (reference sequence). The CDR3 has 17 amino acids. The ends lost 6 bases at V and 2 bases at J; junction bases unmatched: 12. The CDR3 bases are TGTGCCAGTAGGTCTCCAAGGTGGGGACAGGGGAACTATGGCTACACCTTC. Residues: CASRSPRWGQGNYGYTF.

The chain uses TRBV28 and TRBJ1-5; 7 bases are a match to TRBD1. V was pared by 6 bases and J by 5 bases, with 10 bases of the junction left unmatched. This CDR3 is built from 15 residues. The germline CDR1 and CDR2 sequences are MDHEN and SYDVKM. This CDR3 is CASSPIDRAHQPQHF. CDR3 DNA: TGTGCCAGCAGCCCTATTGACAGGGCGCATCAGCCCCAGCATTTT.

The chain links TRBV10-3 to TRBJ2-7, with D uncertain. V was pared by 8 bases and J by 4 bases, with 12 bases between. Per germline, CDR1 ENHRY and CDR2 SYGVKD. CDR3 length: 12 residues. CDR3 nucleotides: TGTGCCATCGGCCCTAGTGGATACGAGCAGTACTTC. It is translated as CAIGPSGYEQYF.

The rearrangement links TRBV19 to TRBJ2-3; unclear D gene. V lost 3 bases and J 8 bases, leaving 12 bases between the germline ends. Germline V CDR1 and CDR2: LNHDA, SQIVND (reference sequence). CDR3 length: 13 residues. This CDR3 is CASSMPSLSTQYF. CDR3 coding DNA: TGTGCCAGTAGTATGCCGTCCCTCAGTACGCAGTATTTT.

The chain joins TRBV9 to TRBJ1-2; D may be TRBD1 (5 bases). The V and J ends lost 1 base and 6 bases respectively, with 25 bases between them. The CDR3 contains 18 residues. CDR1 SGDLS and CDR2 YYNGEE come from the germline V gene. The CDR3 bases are TGTGCCAGCAGCGTATTAGGGGAGGGACCGGCACCAATTCATGGCTACACCTTC. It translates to CASSVLGEGPAPIHGYTF.

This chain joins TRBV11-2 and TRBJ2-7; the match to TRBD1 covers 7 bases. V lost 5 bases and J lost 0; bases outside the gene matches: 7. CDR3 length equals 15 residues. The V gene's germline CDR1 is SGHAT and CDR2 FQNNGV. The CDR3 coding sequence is TGTGCCAGCAGCATCGGGACAGAGTTCTCCTACGAGCAGTACTTC. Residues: CASSIGTEFSYEQYF.

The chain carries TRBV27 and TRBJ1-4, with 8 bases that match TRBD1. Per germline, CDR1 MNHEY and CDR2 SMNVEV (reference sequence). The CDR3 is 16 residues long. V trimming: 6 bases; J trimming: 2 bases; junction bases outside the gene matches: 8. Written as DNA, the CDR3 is TGTGCCAGCAGCCAGGACAGGGTCGTGACTAATGAAAAACTGTTTTTT. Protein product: CASSQDRVVTNEKLFF.

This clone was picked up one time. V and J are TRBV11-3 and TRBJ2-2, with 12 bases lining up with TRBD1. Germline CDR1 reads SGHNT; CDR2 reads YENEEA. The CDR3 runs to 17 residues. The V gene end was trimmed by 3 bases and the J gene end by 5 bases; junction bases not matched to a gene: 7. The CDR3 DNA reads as TGTGCCAGCAGCTTGGGACAGGGGGCTTCGGGAACCGGGGAGCTGTTTTTT. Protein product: CASSLGQGASGTGELFF.

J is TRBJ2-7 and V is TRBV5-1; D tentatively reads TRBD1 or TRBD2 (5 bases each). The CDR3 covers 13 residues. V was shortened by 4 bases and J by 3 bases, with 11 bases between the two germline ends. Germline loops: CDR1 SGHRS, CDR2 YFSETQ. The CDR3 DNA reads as TGCGCCAGCAGCCCCCAGGGAGACTACGAGCAGTACTTC. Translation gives CASSPQGDYEQYF.